Below, 28 T cell receptor beta chains from the same sample are listed, as sequenced in a study of blood T cell repertoires in COVID-19. Libraries were prepared by immunoSEQ multiplex PCR; TCRdb keeps only in-frame clonotypes and omits some of them. The profile shows 250,000 to 300,000 clones, around 89% of them singletons. The sample consisted of peripheral blood. The receptors originated from a woman aged 55-69 years with acute or convalescent COVID-19.

V is TRBV19 and J is TRBJ1-5; 7 bases line up with TRBD1. In germline, CDR1 is LNHDA, CDR2 SQIVND (reference sequence). The CDR3 sequence is 17 residues long. Germline trimming cut 6 bases from V and 1 base from J; bases unmatched to any gene: 12. The CDR3 DNA reads TGTGCCAGTAGCCTTAACACAGGGGTGGGGAGCAATCAGCCCCAGCATTTT. Amino acid sequence: CASSLNTGVGSNQPQHF.

This clone was seen just once. V is TRBV7-3 and J is TRBJ2-2; 8 positions match TRBD1. The V gene's germline CDR1 is SGHTA and CDR2 FQGTGA. The ends lost 5 bases at V and 2 bases at J; junction bases unmatched: 4. The CDR3 is made up of 15 amino acids. The CDR3 spells CASSQDRGNTGELFF. The CDR3 nucleotides are TGTGCCAGCAGCCAAGACAGGGGTAACACCGGGGAGCTGTTTTTT. The complete variable domain, with remaining parts taken from reference TRBV7-3 and TRBJ2-2, reads GAGVSQTPSNKVTEKGKYVELRCDPISGHTALYWYRQSLGQGPEFLIYFQGTGAADDSGLPNDRFFAVRPEGSVSTLKIQRTERGDSAVYLCASSQDRGNTGELFFGEGSRLTVL.

In DNA form, the CDR3 reads TGTGCCAGCAGCCCGGGGGGCGGCCTGAAAGCTTTCTTT. Its translation is CASSPGGGLKAFF. V gene TRBV3-1 (or the pseudogene TRBV3-2) combines with J gene TRBJ1-1, with D perhaps matching TRBD1 (6 bases). The CDR3 contains 13 residues. Germline V gene lookup returns CDR1 LGHDT and CDR2 YNNKEL (reference sequence). V shed 4 bases and J shed 9 bases, with 15 bases lying between them.

Here the CDR3 reads CASSIYRDYEQYF. Here the CDR3 DNA reads TGTGCCAGTAGTATCTACCGGGACTACGAGCAGTACTTC. This sequence joins TRBV19 and TRBJ2-7, with D possibly TRBD2 on 5 matching bases. CDR1 and CDR2 from the germline V gene are LNHDA and SQIVND (reference sequence). The CDR3 spans 13 residues. V lost 3 bases and J lost 3, with 9 bases in between.

The V call is TRBV3-1 (or the pseudogene TRBV3-2), the J call TRBJ1-5; D not certain. The germline gives CDR1 LGHDT, CDR2 YNNKEL (reference sequence). This CDR3 is built from 13 residues. The V and J ends lost 1 base and 5 bases respectively, with 6 bases between them. The CDR3 DNA sequence: TGTGCCAGCAGCCAAGGGACTGATCAGCCCCAGCATTTT. Protein sequence: CASSQGTDQPQHF.

This chain uses TRBV19 with TRBJ2-5; D gene unclear. Germline V gives CDR1 LNHDA, CDR2 SQIVND (reference sequence). The CDR3 covers 13 residues. The V and J ends lost 1 base and 1 base respectively, with 4 bases between them. This chain's CDR3 is CASSIGVQETQYF. The CDR3 nucleotides read TGTGCCAGTAGTATAGGAGTCCAAGAGACCCAGTACTTC.

The chain joins TRBV7-9 to TRBJ2-7; TRBD1 might be the D (6 bases). The CDR3 sequence is 15 residues long. Trimming left V 5 bases short and J 2 bases short, with 16 bases between. In germline, CDR1 is SEHNR, CDR2 FQNEAQ (reference sequence). The DNA of the CDR3 is TGTGCCAGCAGCGCGTTGGGGGCGCTGGCCTACGAGCAGTACTTC. It specifies CASSALGALAYEQYF.

V usage is TRBV7-6 and J usage is TRBJ2-7; 10 bases match TRBD2. CDR3 length: 15 residues. The germline V gene encodes CDR1 SGHVS and CDR2 FNYEAQ. The ends lost 5 bases at V and 3 bases at J; junction bases unmatched: 7. DNA of the CDR3: TGTGCCAGCAGCGGAAGAGCGGGAGGGAACTACGAGCAGTACTTC. It specifies CASSGRAGGNYEQYF.

The chain uses TRBV5-5 and TRBJ1-2; maybe TRBD1 (6 bases). Between the trimmed V and J ends, which lost 6 bases and 8 bases, there was a span of 20 bases. This CDR3 has 14 amino acids. Germline CDR1 reads SGHKS; CDR2 reads YYEKEE (reference sequence). As DNA, the CDR3 is TGTGCCAGCACCCTGGGCGGAGGGGGGGGCGGCTACACCTTC. As protein: CASTLGGGGGGYTF.

This clone was found once. The genes are TRBV3-1 (or the pseudogene TRBV3-2) and TRBJ1-6; D is undetermined. The CDR3 length is 16 residues. Germline assignment: CDR1 LGHDT and CDR2 YNNKEL (reference sequence). Trimming removed 0 bases from V and 7 bases from J, with 13 bases in between. CDR3 residues: CASSQDMTGGNSPLHF. Written as DNA, the CDR3 is TGTGCCAGCAGCCAAGATATGACGGGAGGCAATTCACCCCTCCACTTT.

This chain joins TRBV5-1 and TRBJ2-5; 10 bases fit TRBD2. Germline V gene sequence: CDR1 SGHRS, CDR2 YFSETQ. The J segment lost 1 base and the V segment lost 0 bases, leaving 3 bases of the junction unmatched. The CDR3 length is 16 residues. DNA of the CDR3: TGCGCCAGCAGCTTGGCTAGCGGGGGTTCCCAAGAGACCCAGTACTTC. This gives the protein CASSLASGGSQETQYF.

The chain is built from TRBV6-5 and TRBJ1-2; TRBD1 is a possible D gene (6 bases). Trimming took off 0 bases at V and 2 bases at J, with 10 bases between the two ends. The CDR3 totals 15 residues. From germline, CDR1 is MNHEY and CDR2 SVGAGI. CDR3 sequence: CASSYSATGNYGYTF. The CDR3 region has the DNA TGTGCCAGCAGTTACTCGGCCACAGGGAACTATGGCTACACCTTC.

The chain has TRBV5-1 and TRBJ1-1; D uncertain. V was pared by 7 bases and J by 1 base, with 14 bases between. The germline gives CDR1 SGHRS, CDR2 YFSETQ. The CDR3 runs to 14 residues. CDR3 amino acids: CASGGPKPNTEAFF. The CDR3 DNA sequence: TGCGCCAGCGGCGGGCCGAAACCGAACACTGAAGCTTTCTTT.

The chain recombines TRBV10-3 with TRBJ2-7; 13 positions agree with TRBD2. This CDR3 is built from 13 residues. Trimming cost V 4 bases and J 7 bases; bases outside gene matches: 1. Germline V gives CDR1 ENHRY, CDR2 SYGVKD. CDR3 loop: CAISGTSGGEQYF. The CDR3 nucleotides read TGTGCCATCAGTGGGACTAGCGGGGGAGAGCAGTACTTC.

V and J are TRBV4-2 and TRBJ2-3; 8 nucleotides agree with TRBD2. The CDR3 has 15 amino acids. The V gene's germline CDR1 is LGHNA and CDR2 YNFKEQ. V lost 1 base to trimming and J lost 5 bases; unmatched junction nucleotides: 5. CDR3 region: CASSQAGGPGDTQYF. The DNA of the CDR3 is TGTGCCAGCAGCCAAGCGGGGGGGCCGGGAGATACGCAGTATTTT.

The chain carries TRBV25-1 and TRBJ1-2, with TRBD1 matching over 8 bases. The CDR3 totals 15 residues. Germline CDR1 and CDR2: MGHDK and SYGVNS. Trimming at V came to 2 bases and at J to 4 bases, leaving 6 bases not matched to a gene. The CDR3, as DNA: TGTGCCAGCAGTGAAAGGACAGGGCCGTTCTATGGCTACACCTTC. This encodes CASSERTGPFYGYTF.

For the CDR3, the DNA is TGTGCCATCAGTGAGGAGCTCAATGAGCAGTTCTTC. Protein product: CAISEELNEQFF. V and J are TRBV10-3 and TRBJ2-1; D gene unclear. V lost 2 bases and J 6 bases, leaving 5 bases between the germline ends. From germline, CDR1 is ENHRY and CDR2 SYGVKD. There are 12 residues in the CDR3.

This chain connects TRBV15 to TRBJ2-1, with TRBD2 matching over 10 bases. This CDR3 is 15 amino acids long. The V gene's germline CDR1 is LNHNV and CDR2 YYDKDF (reference sequence). Trimming at V came to 9 bases and at J to 10 bases, leaving 15 bases not matched to a gene. CDR3 in amino acids: CATASRDSGRHEQFF. In nucleotides, the CDR3 is TGTGCCACGGCGTCGAGGGATAGCGGGAGGCACGAGCAGTTCTTC.

This rearrangement joins TRBV10-3 to TRBJ2-2, with 9 bases lining up with TRBD2. The CDR3 sequence is 14 residues long. Per germline, CDR1 ENHRY and CDR2 SYGVKD. With 10 bases clipped from V and 3 bases from J, the junction kept 6 bases outside the gene matches. This CDR3 reads CANAGGLDTGELFF. CDR3 in DNA: TGTGCCAACGCGGGGGGGCTTGACACCGGGGAGCTGTTTTTT.

The chain is built from TRBV19 and TRBJ2-7, with TRBD1 matching 9 bases. CDR3 length equals 15 residues. Germline-derived CDR1 and CDR2 are LNHDA and SQIVND (reference sequence). V trimming: 5 bases; J trimming: 8 bases; junction bases outside the gene matches: 13. CDR3 nucleotides: TGTGCCAGTAGTGTCTCCGGGACAGGGAACCAGAAGCAGTACTTC. Translated: CASSVSGTGNQKQYF.

The V call is TRBV5-4, the J call TRBJ1-2, with D maybe TRBD1 (6 bases). This CDR3 comprises 14 residues. V lost 4 bases and J lost 2, with 12 bases in between. The germline V gene has CDR1 SGHNT and CDR2 YYREEE (reference sequence). CDR3 amino acids: CASSPDQGNYGYTF. CDR3 sequence (DNA): TGTGCCAGCAGCCCGGACCAGGGGAACTATGGCTACACCTTC.

The genes are TRBV2 and TRBJ1-5; the match to TRBD1 covers 12 bases. The germline CDR1 and CDR2 sequences are SNHLY and FYNNEI. The CDR3 runs to 14 residues. Losses at the gene ends were 6 bases for V and 5 bases for J; bases not matched to a gene: 2. The CDR3 DNA reads as TGTGCCAGCAGGGGGACAGGGGGCGATCAGCCCCAGCATTTT. It translates to CASRGTGGDQPQHF.

The CDR3 DNA reads TGCGCCAGCAGCTTGGAGGGGCACAATGAGCAGTTCTTC. Translation gives CASSLEGHNEQFF. The J gene is TRBJ2-1, the V gene TRBV5-1; D perhaps matches TRBD1 (5 bases). Germline V gives CDR1 SGHRS, CDR2 YFSETQ. CDR3 length: 13 residues. V lost 0 bases and J 5 bases, leaving 6 bases between the germline ends.

This sequence joins TRBV9 and TRBJ2-5; TRBD1 matches at 7 bases. This CDR3 spans 13 amino acids. Germline CDR1 SGDLS, CDR2 YYNGEE. The junction had 0 bases not matched to a gene; V was cut back by 2 bases and J by 2 bases. The CDR3 loop is CASSVGQQETQYF. The CDR3 DNA is TGTGCCAGCAGCGTGGGACAGCAAGAGACCCAGTACTTC. The full variable domain, rest sourced from reference TRBV9 and TRBJ2-5, is DSGVTQTPKHLITATGQRVTLRCSPRSGDLSVYWYQQSLDQGLQFLIQYYNGEERAKGNILERFSAQQFPDLHSELNLSSLELGDSALYFCASSVGQQETQYFGPGTRLLVL.

The chain carries TRBV18 and TRBJ1-6, with 7 bases that match TRBD1. Germline CDR1 is KGHSH and CDR2 is LQKENI. J lost 2 bases, V lost 4 bases, and 2 bases had no gene match. The CDR3 has 15 residues. Here the CDR3 reads CASSLGTAYNSPLHF. CDR3 DNA: TGTGCCAGCTCACTGGGGACAGCCTATAATTCACCCCTCCACTTT.

The chain joins TRBV19 to TRBJ1-1; D is perhaps TRBD1 (6 bases). Germline values: CDR1 LNHDA, CDR2 SQIVND (reference sequence). Trimming cost V 10 bases and J 3 bases, with 15 bases left between them. CDR3 length: 13 amino acids. CDR3 sequence (DNA): TGTGCCACTTCGCTGGGGGCGTACACTGAAGCTTTCTTT. Encoded protein: CATSLGAYTEAFF.

V usage is TRBV28 and J usage is TRBJ2-7; 7 nucleotides agree with TRBD1. The V gene's germline CDR1 is MDHEN and CDR2 SYDVKM. The J segment lost 5 bases and the V segment lost 2 bases, leaving 6 bases of the junction unmatched. The CDR3 has 14 amino acids. The CDR3 loop is CASSLNGQADEQYF. The CDR3, as DNA: TGTGCCAGCAGTTTAAACGGACAGGCCGACGAGCAGTACTTC.

This clone was seen only a few times. The V gene is TRBV6-5, the J gene TRBJ1-5; the match to TRBD1 covers 7 bases. CDR1 is MNHEY, CDR2 SVGAGI, per germline. The CDR3 loop spans 14 amino acids. With V trimmed by 5 bases and J by 1 base, 2 bases remained unmatched. DNA of the CDR3: TGTGCCAGCAGTATAGGGGGCAGCAATCAGCCCCAGCATTTT. Protein: CASSIGGSNQPQHF.